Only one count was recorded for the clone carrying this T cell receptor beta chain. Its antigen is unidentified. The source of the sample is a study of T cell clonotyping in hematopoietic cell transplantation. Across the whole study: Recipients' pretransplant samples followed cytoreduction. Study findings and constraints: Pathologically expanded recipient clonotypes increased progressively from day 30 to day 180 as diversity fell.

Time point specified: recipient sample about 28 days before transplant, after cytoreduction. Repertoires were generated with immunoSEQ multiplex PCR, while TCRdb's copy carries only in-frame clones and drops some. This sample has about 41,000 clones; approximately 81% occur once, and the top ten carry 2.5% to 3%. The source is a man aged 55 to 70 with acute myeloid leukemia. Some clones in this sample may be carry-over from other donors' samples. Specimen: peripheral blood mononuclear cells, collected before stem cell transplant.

The CDR3 spells CASSARTEGIGEQYF. For the CDR3, the DNA is TGTGCCAGCAGTGCTCGGACAGAAGGAATAGGCGAGCAGTACTTC. The chain uses TRBV28 and TRBJ2-7; perhaps TRBD1 as D (6 bases). Per germline, CDR1 MDHEN and CDR2 SYDVKM. The ends were cut back, 5 bases at V and 6 bases at J, with 20 bases in the middle. The CDR3 covers 15 residues. Combining the CDR3 with reference TRBV28 and TRBJ2-7 gives the whole variable domain DVKVTQSSRYLVKRTGEKVFLECVQDMDHENMFWYRQDPGLGLRLIYFSYDVKMKEKGDIPEGYSVSREKKERFSLILESASTNQTSMYLCASSARTEGIGEQYFGPGTRLTVT.